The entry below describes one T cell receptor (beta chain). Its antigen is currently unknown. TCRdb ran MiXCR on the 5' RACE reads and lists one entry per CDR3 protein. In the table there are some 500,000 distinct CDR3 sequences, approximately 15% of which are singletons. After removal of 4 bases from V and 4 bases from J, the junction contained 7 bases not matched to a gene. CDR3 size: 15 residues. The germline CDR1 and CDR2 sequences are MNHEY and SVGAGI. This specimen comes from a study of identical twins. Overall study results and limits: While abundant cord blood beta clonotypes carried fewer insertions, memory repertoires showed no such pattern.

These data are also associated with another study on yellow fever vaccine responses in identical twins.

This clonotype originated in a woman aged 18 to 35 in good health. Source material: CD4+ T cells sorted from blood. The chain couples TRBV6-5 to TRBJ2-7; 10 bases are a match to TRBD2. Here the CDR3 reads CASSSLGTSAYEQYF. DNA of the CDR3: TGTGCCAGCAGTTCACTCGGGACTAGCGCATACGAGCAGTACTTC.